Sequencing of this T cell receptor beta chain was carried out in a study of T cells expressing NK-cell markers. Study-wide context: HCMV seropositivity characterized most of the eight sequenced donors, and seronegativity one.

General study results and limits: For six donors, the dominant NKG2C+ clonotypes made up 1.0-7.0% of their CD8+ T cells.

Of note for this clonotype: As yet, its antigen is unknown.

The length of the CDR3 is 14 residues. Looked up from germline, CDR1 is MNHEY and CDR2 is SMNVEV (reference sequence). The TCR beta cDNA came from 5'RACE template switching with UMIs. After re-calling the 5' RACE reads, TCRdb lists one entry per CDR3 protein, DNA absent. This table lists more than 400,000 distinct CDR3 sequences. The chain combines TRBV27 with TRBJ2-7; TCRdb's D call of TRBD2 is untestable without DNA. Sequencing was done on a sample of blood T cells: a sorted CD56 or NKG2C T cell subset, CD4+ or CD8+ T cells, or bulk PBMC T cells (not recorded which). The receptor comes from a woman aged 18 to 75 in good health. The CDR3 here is CASSFAGGDYEQYF.